This T cell receptor (beta chain) was sequenced for a study of beta chain features in type 1 diabetes. Points from the study as a whole: Moderately but significantly shorter TCRB CDR3s were found in Type 1 diabetes patients in all four CD4+ subsets.

Populations obtained by sorting all exceeded 98% purity. Expressed TCRB transcripts got sequenced, as all isolated RNA was reverse transcribed. Sequencing used immunoSEQ multiplex PCR; TCRdb keeps in-frame clones, though not all of them. Of 500,000 to 650,000 clones listed, approximately 13% were seen once; the top ten hold around 0.12%. Worth noting for this clone: Its antigen is not identified.

Trimming shortened V by 5 bases and J by 2 bases, and 10 bases separated the two germline ends. Per germline, CDR1 LNHDA and CDR2 SQIVND (reference sequence). This CDR3 has 14 residues. The receptor comes from a man aged 25 to 40 with type 1 diabetes. This chain uses TRBV19 with TRBJ2-1, with D perhaps matching TRBD1 (5 bases). Source material: naive CD4+ T cells from blood. Here the CDR3 DNA reads TGTGCCAGTAGTGCCCGGACACCCTACAATGAGCAGTTCTTC. This translates into CASSARTPYNEQFF.